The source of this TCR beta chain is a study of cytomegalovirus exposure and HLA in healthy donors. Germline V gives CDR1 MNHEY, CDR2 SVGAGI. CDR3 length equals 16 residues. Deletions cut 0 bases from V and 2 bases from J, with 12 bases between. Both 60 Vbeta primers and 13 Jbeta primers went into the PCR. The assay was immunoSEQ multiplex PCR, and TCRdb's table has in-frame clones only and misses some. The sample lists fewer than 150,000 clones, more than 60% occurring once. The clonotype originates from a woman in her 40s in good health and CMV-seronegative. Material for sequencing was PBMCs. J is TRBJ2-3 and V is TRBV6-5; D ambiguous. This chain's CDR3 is CASSYSGSVPTDTQYF. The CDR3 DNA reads TGTGCCAGCAGTTACTCGGGCTCGGTGCCCACAGATACGCAGTATTTT.